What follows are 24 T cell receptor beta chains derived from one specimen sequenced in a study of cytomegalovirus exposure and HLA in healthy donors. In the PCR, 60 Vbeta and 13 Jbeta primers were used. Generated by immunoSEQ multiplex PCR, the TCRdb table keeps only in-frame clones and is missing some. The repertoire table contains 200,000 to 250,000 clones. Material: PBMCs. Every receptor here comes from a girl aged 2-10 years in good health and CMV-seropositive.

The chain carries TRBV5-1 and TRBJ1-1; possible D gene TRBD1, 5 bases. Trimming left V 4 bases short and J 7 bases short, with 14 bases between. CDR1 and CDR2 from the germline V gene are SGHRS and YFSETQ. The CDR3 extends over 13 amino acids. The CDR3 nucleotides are TGCGCCAGCAGCGCCAATGGACAACTTGAAGCTTTCTTT. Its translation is CASSANGQLEAFF. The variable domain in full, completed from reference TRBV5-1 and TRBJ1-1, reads KAGVTQTPRYLIKTRGQQVTLSCSPISGHRSVSWYQQTPGQGLQFLFEYFSETQRNKGNFPGRFSGRQFSNSRSEMNVSTLELGDSALYLCASSANGQLEAFFGQGTRLTVV.

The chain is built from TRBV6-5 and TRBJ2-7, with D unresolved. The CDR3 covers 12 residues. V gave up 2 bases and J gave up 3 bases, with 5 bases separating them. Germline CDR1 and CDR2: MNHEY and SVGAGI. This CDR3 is CASSYPGYEQYF. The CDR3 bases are TGTGCCAGCAGTTACCCAGGCTACGAGCAGTACTTC.

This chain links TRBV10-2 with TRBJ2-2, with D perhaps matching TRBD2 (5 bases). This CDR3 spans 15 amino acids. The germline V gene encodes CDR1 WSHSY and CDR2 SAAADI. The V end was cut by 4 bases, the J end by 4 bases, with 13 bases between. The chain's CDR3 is CASSGSEEGTGELFF. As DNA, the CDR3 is TGCGCCAGCAGTGGCAGCGAAGAGGGCACCGGGGAGCTGTTTTTT.

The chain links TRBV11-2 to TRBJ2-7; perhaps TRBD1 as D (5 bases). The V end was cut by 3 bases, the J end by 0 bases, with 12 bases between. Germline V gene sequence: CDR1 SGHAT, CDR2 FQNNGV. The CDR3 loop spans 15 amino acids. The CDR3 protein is CASSFSPGSSYEQYF. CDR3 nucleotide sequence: TGTGCCAGCAGCTTTTCTCCAGGGTCCTCCTACGAGCAGTACTTC.

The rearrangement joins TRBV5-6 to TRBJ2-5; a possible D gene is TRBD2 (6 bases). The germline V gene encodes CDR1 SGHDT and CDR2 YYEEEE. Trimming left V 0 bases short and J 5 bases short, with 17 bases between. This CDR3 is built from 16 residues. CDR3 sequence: CASSLVPGGTGETQYF. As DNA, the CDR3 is TGTGCCAGCAGCTTGGTGCCCGGCGGGACGGGGGAGACCCAGTACTTC.

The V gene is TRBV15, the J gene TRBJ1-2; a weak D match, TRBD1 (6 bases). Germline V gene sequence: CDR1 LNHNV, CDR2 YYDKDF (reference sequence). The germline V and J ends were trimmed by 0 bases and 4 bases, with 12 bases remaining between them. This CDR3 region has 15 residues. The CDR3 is CATSRDAGALYGYTF. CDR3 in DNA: TGTGCCACCAGCAGAGACGCAGGGGCCCTCTATGGCTACACCTTC.

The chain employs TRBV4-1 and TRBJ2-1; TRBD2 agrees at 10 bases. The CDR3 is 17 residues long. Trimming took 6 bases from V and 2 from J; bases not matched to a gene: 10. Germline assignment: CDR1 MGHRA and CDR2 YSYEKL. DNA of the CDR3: TGCGCCAGCAGAGTAATAGCGGGAGGTATCCCCTACAATGAGCAGTTCTTC. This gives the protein CASRVIAGGIPYNEQFF.

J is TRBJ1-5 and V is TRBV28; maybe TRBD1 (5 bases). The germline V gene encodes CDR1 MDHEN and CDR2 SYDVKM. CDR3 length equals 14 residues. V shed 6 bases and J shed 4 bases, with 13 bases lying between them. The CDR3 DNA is TGTGCCAGCAGCTTGGGGGGATGGAATCAGCCCCAGCATTTT. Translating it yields CASSLGGWNQPQHF.

The CDR3 loop is CASSSPSPGSGTEAFF. DNA for the CDR3: TGTGCCAGCAGTTCACCGAGTCCGGGGTCGGGCACTGAAGCTTTCTTT. The chain has TRBV28 and TRBJ1-1; D is unclear. Germline CDR1 is MDHEN and CDR2 is SYDVKM. The ends were cut back, 4 bases at V and 4 bases at J, with 19 bases in the middle. The CDR3 runs 16 residues.

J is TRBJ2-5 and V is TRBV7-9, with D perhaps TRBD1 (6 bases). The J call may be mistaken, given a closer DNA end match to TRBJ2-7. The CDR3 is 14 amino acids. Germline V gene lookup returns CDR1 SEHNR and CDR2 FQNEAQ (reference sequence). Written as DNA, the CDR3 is TGTGCCAGCAGCTTGACAGGTGTCTCCTACGAGCAGTACTTC. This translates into CASSLTGVSYEQYF.

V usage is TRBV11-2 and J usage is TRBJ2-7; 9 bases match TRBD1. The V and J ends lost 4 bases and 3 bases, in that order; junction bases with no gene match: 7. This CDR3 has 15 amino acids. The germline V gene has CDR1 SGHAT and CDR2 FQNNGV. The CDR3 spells CASSWGGQGNYEQYF. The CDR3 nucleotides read TGTGCCAGCAGCTGGGGGGGACAGGGCAACTACGAGCAGTACTTC.

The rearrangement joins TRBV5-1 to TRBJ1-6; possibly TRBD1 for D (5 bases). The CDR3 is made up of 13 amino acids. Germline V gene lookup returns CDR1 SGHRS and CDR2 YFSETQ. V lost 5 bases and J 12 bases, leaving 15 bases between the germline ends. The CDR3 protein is CASRYEGGQPLHF. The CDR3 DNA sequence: TGCGCCAGCAGATACGAGGGAGGACAACCCCTCCACTTT. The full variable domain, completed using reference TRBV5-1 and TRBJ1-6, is KAGVTQTPRYLIKTRGQQVTLSCSPISGHRSVSWYQQTPGQGLQFLFEYFSETQRNKGNFPGRFSGRQFSNSRSEMNVSTLELGDSALYLCASRYEGGQPLHFGNGTRLTVT.

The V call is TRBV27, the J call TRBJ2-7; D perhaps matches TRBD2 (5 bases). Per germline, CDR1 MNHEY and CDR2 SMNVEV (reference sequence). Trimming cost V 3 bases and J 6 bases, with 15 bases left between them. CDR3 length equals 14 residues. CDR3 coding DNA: TGTGCCAGCAGTTTTGACGGGGATCCCGCCGAGCAGTACTTC. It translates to CASSFDGDPAEQYF.

The CDR3 DNA follows: TGCGCCAGCAGCTTTTACGGTGCGAACACTGAAGCTTTCTTT. Its protein product is CASSFYGANTEAFF. This rearrangement joins TRBV5-1 to TRBJ1-1; no clear D. Trimming took off 2 bases at V and 1 base at J, with 9 bases between the two ends. Germline assignment: CDR1 SGHRS and CDR2 YFSETQ. CDR3 length: 14 amino acids.

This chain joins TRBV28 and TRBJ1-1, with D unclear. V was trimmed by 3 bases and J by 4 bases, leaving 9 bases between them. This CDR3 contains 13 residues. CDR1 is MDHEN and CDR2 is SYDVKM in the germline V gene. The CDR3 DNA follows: TGTGCCAGCAGTTTCAGTTCGTCCACTGAAGCTTTCTTT. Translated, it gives CASSFSSSTEAFF.

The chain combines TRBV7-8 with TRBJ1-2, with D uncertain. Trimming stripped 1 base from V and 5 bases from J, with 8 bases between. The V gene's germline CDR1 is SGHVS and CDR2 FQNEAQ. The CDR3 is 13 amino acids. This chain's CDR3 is CASSLDTDYGYTF. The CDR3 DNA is TGTGCCAGCAGCTTAGATACAGATTATGGCTACACCTTC.

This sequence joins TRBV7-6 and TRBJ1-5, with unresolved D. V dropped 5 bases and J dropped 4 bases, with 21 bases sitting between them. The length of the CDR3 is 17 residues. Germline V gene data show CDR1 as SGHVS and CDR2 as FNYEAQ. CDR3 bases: TGTGCCAGCAGCCAATCCGGCGGGTCTAATGGGAATCAGCCCCAGCATTTT. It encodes CASSQSGGSNGNQPQHF.

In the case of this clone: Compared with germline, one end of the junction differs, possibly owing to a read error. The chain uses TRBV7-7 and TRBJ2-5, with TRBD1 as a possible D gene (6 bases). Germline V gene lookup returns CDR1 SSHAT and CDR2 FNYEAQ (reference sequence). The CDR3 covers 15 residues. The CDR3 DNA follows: TGTGCTAGCAGCTTGGTGGCGACAGGCCAGGAGACCCAGTACTTC. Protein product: CASSLVATGQETQYF. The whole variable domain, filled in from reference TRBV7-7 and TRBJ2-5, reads GAGVSQSPRYKVTKRGQDVTLRCDPISSHATLYWYQQALGQGPEFLTYFNYEAQPDKSGLPSDRFSAERPEGSISTLTIQRTEQRDSAMYRCASSLVATGQETQYFGPGTRLLVL.

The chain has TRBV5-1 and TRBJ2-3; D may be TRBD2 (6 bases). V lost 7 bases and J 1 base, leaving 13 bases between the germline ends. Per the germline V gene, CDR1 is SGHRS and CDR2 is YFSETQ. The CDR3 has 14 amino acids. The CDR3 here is CASGEGLRTDTQYF. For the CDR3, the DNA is TGCGCCAGCGGCGAGGGACTTCGCACAGATACGCAGTATTTT.

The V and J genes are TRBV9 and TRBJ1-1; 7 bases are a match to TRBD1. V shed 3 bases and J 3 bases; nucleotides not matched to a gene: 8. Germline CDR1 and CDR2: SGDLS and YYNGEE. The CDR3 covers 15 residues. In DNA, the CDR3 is TGTGCCAGCAGCGCCCGAAGGGGGCGGGACACTGAAGCTTTCTTT. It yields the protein CASSARRGRDTEAFF.

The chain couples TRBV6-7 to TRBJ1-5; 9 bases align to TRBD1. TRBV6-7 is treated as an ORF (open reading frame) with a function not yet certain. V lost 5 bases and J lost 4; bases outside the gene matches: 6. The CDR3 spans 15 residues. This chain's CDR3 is CASSQKGQGNQPQHF. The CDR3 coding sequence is TGTGCCAGCAGTCAAAAAGGACAGGGGAATCAGCCCCAGCATTTT.

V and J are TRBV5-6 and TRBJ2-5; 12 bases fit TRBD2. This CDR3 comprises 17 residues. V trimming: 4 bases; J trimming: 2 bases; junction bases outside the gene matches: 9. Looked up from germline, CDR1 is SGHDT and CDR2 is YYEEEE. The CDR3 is CASSTIRLAGEQETQYF. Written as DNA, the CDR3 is TGTGCCAGCAGCACTATCCGACTAGCGGGGGAGCAAGAGACCCAGTACTTC.

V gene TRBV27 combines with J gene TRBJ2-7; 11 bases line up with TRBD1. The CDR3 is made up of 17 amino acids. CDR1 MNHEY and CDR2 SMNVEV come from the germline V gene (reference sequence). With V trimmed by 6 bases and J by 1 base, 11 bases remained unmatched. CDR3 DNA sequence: TGTGCCAGCAGGTATAGTGGCGGACAGGGGGCTTCCTACGAGCAGTACTTC. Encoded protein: CASRYSGGQGASYEQYF.

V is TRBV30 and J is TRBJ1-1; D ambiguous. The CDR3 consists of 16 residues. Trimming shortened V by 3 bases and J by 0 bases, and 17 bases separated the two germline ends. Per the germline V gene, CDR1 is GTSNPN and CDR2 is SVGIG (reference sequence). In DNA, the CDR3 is TGTGCCTGGAGCGTATCGGGTAGGTCTATGAACACTGAAGCTTTCTTT. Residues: CAWSVSGRSMNTEAFF.